A selection of T cell receptor beta chains follows, all from one sample in a study of cytomegalovirus exposure and HLA in healthy donors. Data came from immunoSEQ multiplex PCR; TCRdb stores just in-frame clones and leaves some out. The repertoire holds roughly 90,000 clones, with roughly 85% as singletons. Sequenced sample: PBMCs. These receptors came from a man aged 18 to 35 in good health and CMV-seropositive. The CDR3 runs from the conserved cysteine through the conserved F or W. D genes are given only for firm matches. Part of the rows lack a size; the others show once, few, many or a class for expanded clones.

v_gene	j_gene	abundance	d_gene	CDR3aa	CDR3nt
TRBV7-2	TRBJ2-3	-	TRBD2	CASSLTSGRADTQYF	TGTGCCAGCAGCCTAACTAGCGGGAGGGCAGATACGCAGTATTTT
TRBV11-2	TRBJ2-7	-	-	CASSLASASEQYF	TGTGCCAGCAGCTTAGCGTCAGCGTCCGAGCAGTACTTC
TRBV29-1	TRBJ2-1	-	-	CSVSGTEQFF	TGCAGCGTAAGCGGTACTGAGCAGTTCTTC
TRBV14	TRBJ1-1	-	-	CASSGNQGYFANTEAFF	TGTGCCAGCAGCGGGAATCAGGGTTATTTTGCGAACACTGAAGCTTTCTTT
TRBV27	TRBJ2-5	-	-	CASSPLYQETQYF	TGTGCCAGCAGTCCTCTGTACCAAGAGACCCAGTACTTC
TRBV9	TRBJ2-1	-	TRBD1	CASSATGTGDNEQFF	TGTGCCAGCAGCGCTACCGGGACAGGGGACAATGAGCAGTTCTTC
TRBV28	TRBJ2-3	-	TRBD2	CASSLQASGSNTQYF	TGTGCCAGCAGTCTCCAGGCTAGCGGGAGTAATACGCAGTATTTT
TRBV6-1	TRBJ1-5	-	-	CASSEKQQGGDNQPQHF	TGTGCCAGCAGTGAGAAACAACAGGGAGGGGACAATCAGCCCCAGCATTTT
TRBV4-1	TRBJ2-4	-	-	CASSQDRGGDIQYF	TGCGCCAGCAGCCAAGACAGGGGTGGGGACATTCAGTACTTC
TRBV10-3	TRBJ2-1	-	-	CAIKVGGPSDEQFF	TGTGCCATCAAGGTCGGAGGGCCCTCGGATGAGCAGTTCTTC
TRBV4-1	TRBJ1-1	few	TRBD1	CASSPRTGNTEAFF	TGCGCCAGCAGCCCGAGGACAGGGAACACTGAAGCTTTCTTT
TRBV19	TRBJ2-1	once	-	CASSMASLSYNEQFF	TGTGCCAGTAGTATGGCTAGCCTCTCCTACAATGAGCAGTTCTTC
TRBV2	TRBJ2-3	-	TRBD2	CASSEYASGSTDTQYF	TGTGCCAGCAGTGAATACGCTAGCGGAAGCACAGATACGCAGTATTTT
TRBV6-6	TRBJ2-2	-	-	CASRGDRFGGELFF	TGTGCCAGCAGAGGGGATAGGTTTGGCGGGGAGCTGTTTTTT